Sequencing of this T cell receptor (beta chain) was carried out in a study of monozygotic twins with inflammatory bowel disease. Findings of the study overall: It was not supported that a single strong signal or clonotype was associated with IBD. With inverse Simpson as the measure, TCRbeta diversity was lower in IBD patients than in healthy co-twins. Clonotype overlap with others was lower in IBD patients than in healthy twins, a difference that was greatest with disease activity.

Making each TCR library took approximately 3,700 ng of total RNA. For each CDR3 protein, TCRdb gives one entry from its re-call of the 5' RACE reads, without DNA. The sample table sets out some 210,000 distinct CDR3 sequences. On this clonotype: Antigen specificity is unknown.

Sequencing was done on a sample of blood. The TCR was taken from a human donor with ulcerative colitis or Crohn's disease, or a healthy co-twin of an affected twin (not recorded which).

CDR3 amino acids: CASSRLRYEQYF. The V and J genes are TRBV5-8 and TRBJ2-7. CDR3 length: 12 residues. Germline values: CDR1 SGHTS, CDR2 YDEGEE.